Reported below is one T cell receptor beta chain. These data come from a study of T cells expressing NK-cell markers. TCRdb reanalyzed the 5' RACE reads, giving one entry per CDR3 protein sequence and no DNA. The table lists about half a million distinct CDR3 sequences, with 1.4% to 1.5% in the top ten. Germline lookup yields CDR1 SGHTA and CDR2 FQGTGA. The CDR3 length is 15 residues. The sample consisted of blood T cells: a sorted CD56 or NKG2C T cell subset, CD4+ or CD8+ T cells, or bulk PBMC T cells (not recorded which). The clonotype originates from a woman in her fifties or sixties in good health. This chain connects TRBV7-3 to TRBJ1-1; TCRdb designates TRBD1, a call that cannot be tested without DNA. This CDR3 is CASSSRTGVPTEAFF.